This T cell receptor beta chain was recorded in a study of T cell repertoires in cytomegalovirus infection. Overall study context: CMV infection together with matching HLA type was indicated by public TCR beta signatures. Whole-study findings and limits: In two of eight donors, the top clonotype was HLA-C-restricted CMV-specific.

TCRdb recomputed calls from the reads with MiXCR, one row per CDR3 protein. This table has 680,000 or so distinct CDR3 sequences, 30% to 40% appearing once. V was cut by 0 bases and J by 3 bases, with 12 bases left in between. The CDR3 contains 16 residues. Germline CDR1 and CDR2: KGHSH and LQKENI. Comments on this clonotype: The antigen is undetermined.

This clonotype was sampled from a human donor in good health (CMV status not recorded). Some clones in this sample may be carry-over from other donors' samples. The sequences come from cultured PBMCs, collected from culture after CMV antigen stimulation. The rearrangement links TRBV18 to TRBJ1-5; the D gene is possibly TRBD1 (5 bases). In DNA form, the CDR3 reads TGTGCCAGCTCACCACCGGGCAGGGCGTCCAATCAGCCCCAGCATTTT. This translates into CASSPPGRASNQPQHF.